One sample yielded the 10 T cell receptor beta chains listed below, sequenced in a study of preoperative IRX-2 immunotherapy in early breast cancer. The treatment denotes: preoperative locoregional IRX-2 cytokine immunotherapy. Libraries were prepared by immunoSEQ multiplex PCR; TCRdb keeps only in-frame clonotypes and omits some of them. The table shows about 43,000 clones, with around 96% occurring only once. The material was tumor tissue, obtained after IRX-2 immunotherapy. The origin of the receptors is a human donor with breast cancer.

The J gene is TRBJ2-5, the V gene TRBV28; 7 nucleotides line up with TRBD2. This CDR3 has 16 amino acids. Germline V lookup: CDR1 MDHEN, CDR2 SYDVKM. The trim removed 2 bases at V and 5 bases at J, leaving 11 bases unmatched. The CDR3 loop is CASSLGVAGVRETQYF. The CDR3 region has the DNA TGTGCCAGCAGTTTAGGGGTGGCGGGAGTACGGGAGACCCAGTACTTC.

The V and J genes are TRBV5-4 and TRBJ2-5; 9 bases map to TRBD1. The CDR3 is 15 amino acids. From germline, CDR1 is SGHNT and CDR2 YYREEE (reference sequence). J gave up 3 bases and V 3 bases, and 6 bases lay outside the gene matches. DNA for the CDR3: TGTGCCAGCAGCTCGGACAGGGGTAGGAAAGAGACCCAGTACTTC. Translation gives CASSSDRGRKETQYF.

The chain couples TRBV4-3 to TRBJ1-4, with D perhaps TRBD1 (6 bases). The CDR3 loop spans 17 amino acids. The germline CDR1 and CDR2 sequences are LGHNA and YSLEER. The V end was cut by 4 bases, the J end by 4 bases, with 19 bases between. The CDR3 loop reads CASSPNGQTLLNEKLFF. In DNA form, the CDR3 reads TGCGCCAGCAGCCCAAACGGACAGACTCTTCTTAATGAAAAACTGTTTTTT.

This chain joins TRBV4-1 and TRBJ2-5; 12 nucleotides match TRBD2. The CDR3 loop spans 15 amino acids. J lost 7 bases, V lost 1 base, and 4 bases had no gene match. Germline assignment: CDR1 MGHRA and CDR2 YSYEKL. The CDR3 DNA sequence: TGCGCCAGCAGCCAAGGACTAGCGGGGGATGGGACCCAGTACTTC. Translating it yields CASSQGLAGDGTQYF.

The CDR3 sequence: CASSQGRAGQPQHF. For the CDR3, the DNA is TGTGCCAGCAGCCAAGGTAGGGCTGGGCAGCCCCAGCATTTT. The rearrangement uses TRBV4-2 and TRBJ1-5, with unresolved D. CDR1 is LGHNA, CDR2 YNFKEQ, per germline. Trimming stripped 1 base from V and 7 bases from J, with 11 bases between. This CDR3 spans 14 amino acids.

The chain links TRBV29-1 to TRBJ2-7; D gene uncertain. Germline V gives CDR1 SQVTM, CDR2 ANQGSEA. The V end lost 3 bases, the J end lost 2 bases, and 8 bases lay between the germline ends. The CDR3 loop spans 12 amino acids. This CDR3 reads CSVDSGAYEQYF. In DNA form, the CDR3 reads TGCAGCGTTGACAGTGGGGCCTACGAGCAGTACTTC.

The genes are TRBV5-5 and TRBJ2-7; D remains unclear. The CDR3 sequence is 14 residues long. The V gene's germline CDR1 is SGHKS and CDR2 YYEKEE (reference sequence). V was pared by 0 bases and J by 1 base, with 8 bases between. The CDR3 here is CASSLVVGSYEQYF. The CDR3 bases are TGTGCCAGCAGCTTGGTGGTGGGGTCCTACGAGCAGTACTTC.

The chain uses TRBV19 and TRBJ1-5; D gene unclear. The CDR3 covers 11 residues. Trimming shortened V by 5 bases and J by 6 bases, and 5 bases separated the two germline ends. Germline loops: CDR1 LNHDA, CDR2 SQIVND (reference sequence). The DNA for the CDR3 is TGTGCCAGTAGTTCCGGTCAGCCCCAGCATTTT. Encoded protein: CASSSGQPQHF.

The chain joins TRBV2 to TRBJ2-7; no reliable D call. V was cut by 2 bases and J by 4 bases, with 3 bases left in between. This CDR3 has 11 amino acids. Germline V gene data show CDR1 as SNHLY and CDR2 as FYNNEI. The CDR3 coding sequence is TGTGCCAGCAGTGAAATGTACGAGCAGTACTTC. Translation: CASSEMYEQYF.

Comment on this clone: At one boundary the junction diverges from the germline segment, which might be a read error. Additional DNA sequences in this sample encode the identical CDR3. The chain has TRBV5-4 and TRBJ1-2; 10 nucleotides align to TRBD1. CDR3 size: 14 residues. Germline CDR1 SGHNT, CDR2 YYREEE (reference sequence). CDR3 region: CASSFRQGAEGYTF. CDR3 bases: TGTGCCAGTAGCTTTAGACAGGGGGCGGAAGGCTACACCTTC.